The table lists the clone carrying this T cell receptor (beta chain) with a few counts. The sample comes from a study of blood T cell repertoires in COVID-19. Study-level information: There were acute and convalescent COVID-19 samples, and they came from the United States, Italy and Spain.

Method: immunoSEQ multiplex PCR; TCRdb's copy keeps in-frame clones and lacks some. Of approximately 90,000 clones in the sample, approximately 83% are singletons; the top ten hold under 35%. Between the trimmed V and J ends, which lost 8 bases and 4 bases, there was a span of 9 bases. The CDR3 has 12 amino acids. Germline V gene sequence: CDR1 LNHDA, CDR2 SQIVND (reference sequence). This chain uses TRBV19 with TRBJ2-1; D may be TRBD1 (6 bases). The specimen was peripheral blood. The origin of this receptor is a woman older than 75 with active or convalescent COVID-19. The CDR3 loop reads CASLDRYNEQFF. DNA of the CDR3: TGTGCCAGTTTGGACAGATACAATGAGCAGTTCTTC.